The sequence of this T cell receptor beta chain was determined in a study of CD8 T cells in ankylosing spondylitis. TCRdb reprocessed the 5' RACE reads with MiXCR, giving one entry per CDR3 protein. The repertoire holds more than 150,000 distinct CDR3 sequences, with roughly 13% as singletons. Trimming took off 6 bases at V and 8 bases at J, with 16 bases between the two ends. Germline assignment: CDR1 MNHNS and CDR2 SASEGT. The CDR3 is made up of 13 amino acids. This chain joins TRBV6-1 and TRBJ1-2; TRBD1 might be the D (6 bases). This sequence originates from a male donor with ankylosing spondylitis or in good health (not recorded which). The sequenced material came from blood, either unsorted or a sorted T cell fraction (not recorded which). DNA for the CDR3: TGTGCCAGCAGCAACGGGGGGGCGGAAGGCTACACCTTC. Translation: CASSNGGAEGYTF.